This TCR beta chain appears in the sequencing data of a study of regulatory T cells in long-lasting Graves disease (dated by TCRdb to about 2021). The study in broad terms: Antithyroid drugs had been taken for less than 3 months by newly diagnosed Graves' disease patients. A total of approximately 35 samples were covered by TCR sequencing, comprising approximately 13 persistent and about 20 newly diagnosed Graves' disease patients. Patients with persistent Graves' disease were compared with patients with newly diagnosed Graves' disease using TCR sequencing and RNA sequencing of peripheral blood. The study took place in China and was registered as a clinical trial.

Library creation used multiplex PCR. Sequenced using an Illumina HiSeq 4000. To build TCR beta libraries, CDR3 regions were amplified by Arm-PCR using iRepertoire HTBI primers. Before sequencing, the PCR products went through gel purification. The paper's processing steps were these. A total of fewer than 65 TRBV and 14 TRBJ segments were identified across samples and were used for gene usage analysis of CDR3 amino acid clonotypes. COPE and FqMerger were used to merge filtered high-quality paired reads into contigs. BLAST was used to align contigs to IMGT TRBV, TRBD and TRBJ reference genes, and CDR3 was defined according to IMGT. Highly expanded clones were defined as clonotypes with a frequency above 0.1%. Shannon entropy was used to measure repertoire diversity, and the Gini coefficient was used to measure V-J evenness. Public clonotypes were defined as clonotypes shared by more than one individual. The public reads were run again by TCRdb, first through fastp at Q25 and then through MiXCR, and only productive beta chains were kept. Under each unique CDR3 protein, matching rows form one entry showing the most common genes and DNA. In this record, the V and J calls reflect TCRdb's handling and not the investigators' own analysis. For this sample the table gives roughly 420,000 distinct CDR3 sequences, of which approximately 14% were detected only once. The top ten clones comprise approximately 17% of the sample.

Results the study describes overall, beyond this receptor: Sequencing and analysis were restricted to the TCR beta chain. Patients with persistent disease shared more public clonotypes (around 3,000) than newly diagnosed patients did (around 1,000). Preferential use of TRBV28, TRBJ1-2 and TRBJ2-5 was observed in persistent disease, whereas TRBV20-1 and TRBJ2-1 were favored in newly diagnosed disease. Compared with newly diagnosed patients, patients with persistent Graves' disease had lower TCR Shannon entropy and fewer highly expanded clones, which suggests clonal expansion. Peripheral blood alone was examined, since thyroid tissue, which constituted the primary lesion, could not be accessed. The authors noted that the small sample size was a limitation that may lower accuracy.

The label giving this sample's time point can be read as: newly diagnosed GD, antithyroid drugs for less than 3 months. For both TCR sequencing and RNA sequencing, RNA was extracted from PBMCs in TRIzol. Graves' disease was diagnosed according to American Thyroid Association guidelines. Recruitment of patients was carried out at an endocrinology department in Xi'an, China. From each patient, about 9 milliliters of peripheral blood was collected into an EDTA anticoagulant tube. Ficoll Paque Plus density gradient separation was used to isolate PBMCs, and no additional T cell sorting was done. An Agilent 2100 Bioanalyzer and agarose gel were used to check RNA quality, while a NanoDrop 2000 measured RNA concentration. In the germline V gene (reference sequence), CDR1 corresponds to DFQATT and CDR2 to SNEGSKA. V lost 2 bases and J lost 6 bases, and the count of bases not matched to a germline gene is 12. The CDR3 numbers 16 residues from cysteine through phenylalanine. Solely the CDR3 DNA is kept, with 48 bases framed from the first base.

Comment on this clonotype: Its cognate antigen has yet to be identified. Base-call qualities are not available, and no considerably larger clone is one nucleotide away.

This same sample was also part of a study on T cells in Graves' hyperthyroidism and ophthalmopathy. The second investigation adds: Graves' hyperthyroidism was defined as stable when no progression to ophthalmopathy occurred over 18 months of follow-up. The hyperthyroidism patients were between 18 and 65 years old and newly diagnosed, with a disease duration of less than 2 months. The study excluded patients with uncontrolled infections, other autoimmune diseases, pregnancy or lactation. Diagnoses were based on clinical symptoms, serum thyroxine and TRAb, thyroid ultrasound and orbital computed tomography. A first-round RT-PCR of the TCR CDR3 used the HTBI primer set with the Qiagen OneStep RT-PCR kit. Most expanded thyroid clonotypes (frequency above 0.001) were also found in blood, which suggests that blood repertoires may mirror thyroid immune responses. A model built on a 13 V-J signature distinguished ophthalmopathy from stable hyperthyroidism, reaching roughly 88% sensitivity and 81.08% specificity in cross-validation and 80%/75% in testing. During validation, the model predicted progression to ophthalmopathy a median of roughly six months ahead of onset, with 70.59% sensitivity and under 85% specificity. To identify TCR V-J signatures that set the groups apart, the researchers used a discovery cohort of 100 patients, made up of 40 to 45 with Graves' ophthalmopathy and around 58 with stable Graves' hyperthyroidism. An independent validation cohort of around 19 hyperthyroidism patients and more than 15 patients who later progressed to ophthalmopathy tested prospective prediction of ophthalmopathy. The 75 to 100 discovery patients were divided at random into training and test sets in a 7:3 ratio. Thyroid tissue and blood T-cell repertoires from several Graves' hyperthyroidism patients were also compared in the study. After sampling, hyperthyroidism patients received methimazole starting at 30 mg daily, and ophthalmopathy patients received high-dose intravenous methylprednisolone. Libraries were constructed in a second round of multiplex PCR, after which size selection and purification were carried out. The libraries were sequenced on an Illumina HiSeq2000 using paired-end 100 bp reads. SOAPnuke was used to process the raw data, removing reads that contained adapters or uncalled bases, had a mean Phred below 15, or lacked an exact match to the constant primer or identifier. High-quality paired reads were merged with COPE v1.2.5, and unique nucleotide sequences were defined as clonotypes. MiTCR v1.1 was used to align the clonotypes against IMGT TRBV, TRBD and TRBJ reference segments. The analysis included only V-J combinations with a frequency above 0.0001, which together covered approximately 99% of the repertoires. The TCS score was defined as F50 (clonal expansion) divided by E x V (chaos), with BLOSUM62-based TCRdist calculated between CDR3 peptides within each V-J. Welch's t-statistics and random forest reduced fewer than 600 V-J features to about 12, which were used in a naive Bayes classifier (R e1071). No statistical method was used to fix the sample size in advance, and group allocation was not hidden from the investigators. The paper describes TCR Vbeta CDR3 sequencing of 140 or so peripheral blood samples, made up of about 41 ophthalmopathy patients, roughly 80 hyperthyroidism patients and about 17 progressor patients.

The sample consisted of peripheral blood mononuclear cells (PBMCs), taken at new diagnosis, from a patient treated with antithyroid drugs. The chain is encoded by TRBV20-1 joined to TRBJ2-2, with TRBD2 identical over 7 junction bases. The receptor's source is a woman in her forties or fifties with Graves disease. Donor details come from another sample of the same person, matched by shared clones. For the CDR3, the sequence is CSARRGAGKMAGELFF. The DNA sequence reads TGCAGTGCTAGAAGGGGAGCGGGAAAAATGGCCGGGGAGCTGTTTTTT.